This is a list of T cell receptor beta chains from one sample in a study of OX40 agonist ivuxolimab in advanced cancers. Only in-frame clones appear in the TCRdb table, and some are missing; sequencing was by immunoSEQ multiplex PCR. The table has 65,000 to 80,000 clones, roughly four fifths seen once; the top ten hold roughly 6.3%. The sequencing used CD4+ or CD8+ T cells sorted from blood, collected in a trial of the OX40 agonist ivuxolimab. The source is an adult with an advanced solid tumor such as melanoma, head and neck, liver or kidney cancer. Each CDR3 is given with its conserved first and last residue. The D gene is left open where the match is weak. Where a row states a size, it is once, few, many or the class of an expanded clone; other rows omit it.

>TRBV5-1|NA|TRBD2|TRBJ2-3
CASSFGLAGGASDTQYF
TGCGCCAGCAGCTTCGGACTAGCGGGGGGGGCGTCAGATACGCAGTATTTT
>TRBV2|NA|TRBD1|TRBJ1-2
CASSTGGNYGYTF
TGTGCCAGCAGTACAGGGGGCAACTATGGCTACACCTTC
>TRBV4-3|few|TRBD1|TRBJ2-7
CASSQVPGGIYEQYF
TGCGCCAGCAGCCAAGTCCCAGGGGGTATCTACGAGCAGTACTTC
>TRBV4-1|NA|TRBD2|TRBJ2-1
CASSQDTGLAGNEQFF
TGCGCCAGCAGCCAAGATACGGGACTAGCGGGCAATGAGCAGTTCTTC
>TRBV5-4|NA|NA|TRBJ1-6
CASSQDLGGSGSPLHF
TGTGCCAGCAGCCAAGATCTAGGGGGATCTGGTTCACCCCTCCACTTT
>TRBV2|NA|NA|TRBJ2-1
CASSSEGRNEQFF
TGTGCCAGCAGTTCTGAGGGGAGGAATGAGCAGTTCTTC
>TRBV19|once|NA|TRBJ1-4
CASSRQREGGGEKLFF
TGTGCCAGTAGTAGACAGAGGGAGGGAGGAGGAGAAAAACTGTTTTTT
>TRBV6-5|NA|NA|TRBJ1-1
CASSSPTIANTEAFF
TGTGCCAGCAGTTCCCCGACCATCGCGAACACTGAAGCTTTCTTT
>TRBV2|NA|TRBD2|TRBJ2-3
CASSQTSGSTDTQYF
TGTGCCAGCAGTCAGACTAGCGGGAGCACAGATACGCAGTATTTT
>TRBV5-7|NA|NA|TRBJ2-1
CASSFRLLRGLINEQFF
TGTGCCAGCAGCTTCCGACTCTTGCGGGGGCTAATCAATGAGCAGTTCTTC